The clone carrying this T cell receptor (beta chain) rates as medium-sized. Its antigen is undetermined. This specimen belongs to a study of CD8+CD57+ T cells in acquired aplastic anemia. Study context: Mean yield of DNA from sorted CD4+ and CD8+ cells was roughly 3.2 ug. Sequencing produced an average of about 10 million reads per healthy donor for CD4+ cells. Regarding the study as a whole: Between patients and controls, over 25 CD8+ CDR3 sequences were found in common.

Genomic DNA, serving as template, underwent TCR beta VDJ and CDR3 profiling. TCRdb fed the reads into MiXCR, producing one record per CDR3 protein. The sample lists 68,000 or so distinct CDR3 sequences, around half occurring once. Germline values: CDR1 SEHNR, CDR2 FQNEAQ (reference sequence). The CDR3 length is 12 residues. V gave up 5 bases and J gave up 7 bases, with 12 bases separating them. The chain links TRBV7-9 to TRBJ2-7, with D perhaps TRBD1 or TRBD2 (5 bases each). The sequencing input was sorted CD4+, CD8+, or CD8+CD57+ T cells (not recorded which) from PBMCs. The clonotype comes from a human donor in good health, serving as a control. This chain's CDR3 is CASSEGTTEQYF. The CDR3 DNA sequence: TGTGCCAGCAGCGAAGGGACCACGGAGCAGTACTTC.